There are many counts of the clone carrying this T cell receptor (beta chain). Its antigen is unknown. This entry belongs to a study of T-cell reconstitution after alpha-beta-depleted transplantation in children. Overall study findings and caveats: From surviving recipient T cells and thymic progenitors came the high day-60 TCRbeta diversity observed in some patients. Once a year had passed after transplant, T-cell counts and diversity came mostly from newly produced T cells. Expanded graft clones, several hundred of them, were reportedly the source of alpha-beta T cells about two months after transplant.

The library targeted TCRbeta and was prepared with unique molecular identifiers. TCRdb re-called the PCR reads with MiXCR, one entry per CDR3 protein. The sample consists of under 300,000 distinct CDR3 sequences, around a tenth of them appearing once. The sequencing here drew on peripheral blood, taken 180 days after TCRalphabeta/CD19-depleted stem cell transplant. The receptor was derived from a male patient aged 2-15 years who had a stem cell transplant for chronic granulomatous disease, so the T cells may come from the graft donor.

CDR3 coding DNA: TGTGCCAGCAGTTCCGGGACAGGGGGTAACAATGAGCAGTTCTTC. As protein: CASSSGTGGNNEQFF. The V and J genes are TRBV27 and TRBJ2-1; TRBD1 matches 11 bases. This CDR3 has 15 amino acids. V lost 4 bases and J lost 5; bases outside the gene matches: 4. In germline, CDR1 is MNHEY, CDR2 SMNVEV (reference sequence).